This is a list of T cell receptor beta chains from one sample in a study of cytotoxic CD8 clonotypes in ibrutinib-treated CLL. Method: immunoSEQ multiplex PCR; TCRdb's copy keeps in-frame clones and lacks some. The data hold about 130,000 clones, with around 84% observed a single time. The sample in question was PBMCs, obtained after 24 months of ibrutinib treatment. Receptor source: a human donor with chronic lymphocytic leukemia. Each CDR3 is given with its conserved first and last residue. The order of the fields is D gene, V gene, clone size, J gene, CDR3 protein, CDR3 DNA. The D gene is left open where the match is weak. A clone size is listed for some rows: how often the clone was seen (once, few, many), or a class if it is expanded.

>NA|TRBV6-6|NA|TRBJ1-6
CASSQRGDNSPLHF
TGTGCCAGCAGCCAACGGGGTGATAATTCACCCCTCCACTTT
>TRBD2|TRBV4-3|NA|TRBJ2-3
CASSQPGLAGGLGDTQYF
TGCGCCAGCAGCCAACCCGGACTAGCGGGGGGGCTTGGAGATACGCAGTATTTT
>NA|TRBV5-1|NA|TRBJ2-5
CASSLEPGGGETQYF
TGCGCCAGCAGCTTGGAGCCAGGGGGAGGCGAGACCCAGTACTTC
>TRBD1|TRBV19|few|TRBJ1-1
CASMGTGGWNTEAFF
TGTGCCAGTATGGGGACAGGGGGATGGAACACTGAAGCTTTCTTT
>NA|TRBV30|NA|TRBJ1-2
CAWLAGMGYGYTF
TGTGCCTGGTTAGCAGGAATGGGCTATGGCTACACCTTC
>TRBD1|TRBV19|NA|TRBJ1-1
CASSTRTGWGTEAFF
TGTGCCAGTAGTACCCGGACAGGGTGGGGCACTGAAGCTTTCTTT
>TRBD1|TRBV6-5|NA|TRBJ2-7
CASRTQQGEGYEQYF
TGTGCCAGCCGGACCCAACAGGGGGAAGGCTACGAGCAGTACTTC
>TRBD1|TRBV10-3|NA|TRBJ1-5
CAISPETGGSNQPQHF
TGTGCCATCAGTCCCGAGACAGGGGGGAGCAATCAGCCCCAGCATTTT
>NA|TRBV30|few|TRBJ1-6
CAWSVGQGNSPLHF
TGTGCCTGGAGTGTAGGGCAGGGGAATTCACCCCTCCACTTT
>NA|TRBV11-2|few|TRBJ1-1
CASSPVAEAFF
TGTGCCAGCAGCCCAGTGGCTGAAGCTTTCTTT
>TRBD1|TRBV6-5|NA|TRBJ1-1
CASVSQGARAEAFF
TGTGCCAGCGTCTCACAGGGGGCGCGCGCTGAAGCTTTCTTT
>NA|TRBV5-1|NA|TRBJ2-5
CASSLRGMGRETQYF
TGCGCCAGCAGCTTGAGGGGTATGGGTCGAGAGACCCAGTACTTC
>TRBD1|TRBV9|NA|TRBJ1-5
CASSPGGANQPQHF
TGTGCCAGCAGCCCAGGGGGCGCAAATCAGCCCCAGCATTTT
>TRBD1|TRBV6-1|NA|TRBJ1-2
CASRGQGGSGYTF
TGTGCCAGCAGGGGACAGGGGGGGTCTGGCTACACCTTC
>TRBD1|TRBV5-6|NA|TRBJ1-6
CASSGTGVWSPLHF
TGTGCCAGCAGCGGAACAGGGGTCTGGTCACCCCTCCACTTT
>TRBD1|TRBV27|NA|TRBJ2-7
CASSRISTGKDEQYF
TGTGCCAGCAGCCGGATCTCGACAGGGAAGGACGAGCAGTACTTC
>TRBD2|TRBV2|NA|TRBJ2-3
CASSGGDAGVGRTDTQYF
TGTGCCAGCAGTGGAGGAGATGCGGGGGTCGGTCGTACAGATACGCAGTATTTT
>TRBD1|TRBV7-6|once|TRBJ1-4
CASSWGTATNEKLFF
TGTGCCAGCAGCTGGGGGACAGCTACTAATGAAAAACTGTTTTTT
>NA|TRBV7-8|NA|TRBJ1-6
CASSLAPQVYSPLHF
TGTGCCAGCAGCTTAGCGCCTCAGGTTTATTCACCCCTCCACTTT
>TRBD1|TRBV5-1|NA|TRBJ1-2
CASSPGTGLVDTF
TGCGCCAGCAGCCCTGGGACAGGTTTAGTAGACACCTTC
>TRBD1|TRBV19|few|TRBJ1-5
CASSIDQGASQPQHF
TGTGCCAGTAGTATAGATCAGGGGGCGAGTCAGCCCCAGCATTTT
>NA|TRBV10-3|NA|TRBJ1-2
CAISRLSGDVSLNGYTF
TGTGCCATCAGCAGGTTATCTGGGGACGTCAGTCTGAATGGCTACACCTTC
>TRBD1|TRBV6-4|NA|TRBJ1-5
CASSDPGGYQPQHF
TGTGCCAGCAGTGACCCAGGGGGGTATCAGCCCCAGCATTTT
>TRBD2|TRBV11-2|NA|TRBJ2-1
CASSLVHRAGAPLYNEQFF
TGTGCCAGCAGCTTAGTACATCGAGCGGGGGCCCCATTATACAATGAGCAGTTCTTC
>NA|TRBV18|many|TRBJ1-2
CASSPPSIPYGYTF
TGTGCCAGCTCACCACCGTCGATACCCTATGGCTACACCTTC
>NA|TRBV27|few|TRBJ1-5
CAGGGAGQPQHF
TGTGCAGGGGGGGGCGCCGGACAGCCCCAGCATTTT
>NA|TRBV28|few|TRBJ2-5
CASSFRRETQYF
TGTGCCAGCAGTTTCCGACGAGAGACCCAGTACTTC
>NA|TRBV18|NA|TRBJ2-5
CASSQGGDQETQYF
TGTGCCAGCTCACAGGGCGGGGATCAAGAGACCCAGTACTTC
>NA|TRBV4-3|NA|TRBJ2-2
CASSQDVSGVGGELFF
TGCGCCAGCAGCCAAGATGTCAGCGGTGTCGGCGGGGAGCTGTTTTTT
>NA|TRBV5-6|once|TRBJ2-2
CASSRLGGPGELFF
TGTGCCAGCAGCCGGTTGGGGGGCCCCGGGGAGCTGTTTTTT
>NA|TRBV7-9|once|TRBJ1-1
CASSRAQEAFF
TGTGCCAGCAGCCGAGCACAGGAAGCTTTCTTT
>NA|TRBV25-1|NA|TRBJ2-1
CASCPLGTDYNEQFF
TGTGCCAGCTGTCCCCTCGGGACGGATTACAATGAGCAGTTCTTC
>NA|TRBV15|NA|TRBJ1-4
CATSRPARVGDEKLFF
TGTGCCACCAGCCGACCCGCGAGGGTTGGTGATGAAAAACTGTTTTTT
>TRBD1|TRBV18|once|TRBJ1-4
CASSPGRQGYEKLFF
TGTGCCAGCTCACCAGGACGACAGGGGTATGAAAAACTGTTTTTT
>NA|TRBV6-1|NA|TRBJ1-1
CASNAFAGNTEAFF
TGTGCCAGCAACGCCTTCGCAGGGAACACTGAAGCTTTCTTT
>TRBD1|TRBV5-1|NA|TRBJ1-1
CASSPQTGDTEAFF
TGCGCCAGCAGCCCCCAGACAGGGGACACTGAAGCTTTCTTT
>NA|TRBV5-1|NA|TRBJ2-5
CASSRATPEQETQYF
TGCGCCAGCAGTCGGGCTACCCCCGAACAAGAGACCCAGTACTTC
>NA|TRBV6-1|once|TRBJ1-1
CASSELWDDTEAFF
TGTGCCAGCAGTGAATTGTGGGATGACACTGAAGCTTTCTTT
>TRBD2|TRBV4-2|once|TRBJ2-3
CATAGGHSGRTDTQYF
TGTGCCACGGCGGGGGGCCATAGCGGACGCACAGATACGCAGTATTTT
>NA|TRBV28|NA|TRBJ1-2
CASSQRIRDGINGYTF
TGTGCCAGCAGCCAGAGGATCCGGGACGGTATTAATGGCTACACCTTC
>NA|TRBV5-5|NA|TRBJ2-2
CASSLGGRTGELFF
TGTGCCAGCAGCTTGGGGGGCAGGACCGGGGAGCTGTTTTTT
>NA|TRBV6-5|NA|TRBJ1-5
CASSYGGNQPQHF
TGTGCCAGCAGTTATGGAGGCAATCAGCCCCAGCATTTT
>NA|TRBV7-2|NA|TRBJ2-5
CASSLRSSFTTQYF
TGTGCCAGCAGCTTAAGGTCAAGCTTTACGACCCAGTACTTC
>NA|TRBV7-9|NA|TRBJ2-1
CASRRDPLVHEQFF
TGTGCCAGCAGAAGGGACCCGTTAGTCCATGAGCAGTTCTTC
>NA|TRBV6-1|NA|TRBJ1-6
CASSVGQINSPLHF
TGTGCCAGCAGTGTCGGACAGATTAATTCACCCCTCCACTTT